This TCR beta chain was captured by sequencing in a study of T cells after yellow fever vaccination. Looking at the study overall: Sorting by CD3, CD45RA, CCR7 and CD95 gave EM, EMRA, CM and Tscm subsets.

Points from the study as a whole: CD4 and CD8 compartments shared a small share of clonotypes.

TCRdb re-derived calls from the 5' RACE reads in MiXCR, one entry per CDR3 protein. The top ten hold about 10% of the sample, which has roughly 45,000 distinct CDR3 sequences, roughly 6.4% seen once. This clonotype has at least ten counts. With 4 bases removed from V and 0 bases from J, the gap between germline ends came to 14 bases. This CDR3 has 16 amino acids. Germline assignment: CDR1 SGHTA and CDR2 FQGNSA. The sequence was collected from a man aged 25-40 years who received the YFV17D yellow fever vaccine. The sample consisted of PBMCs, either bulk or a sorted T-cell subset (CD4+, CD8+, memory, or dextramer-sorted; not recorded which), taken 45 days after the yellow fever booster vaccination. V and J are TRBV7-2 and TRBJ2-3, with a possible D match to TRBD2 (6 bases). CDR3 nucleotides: TGTGCCAGCAGCTCTGCCGGGACTTCTAGCACAGATACGCAGTATTTT. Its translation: CASSSAGTSSTDTQYF.